These T cell receptor beta chains were read from a single sample in a study of patients and donors after allogeneic stem cell transplantation. TCRdb reanalysed the RT-PCR reads using MiXCR and keeps one entry per CDR3 protein. The sample has some 11,000 distinct CDR3 sequences, 22% seen once. The sample comprised blood, either unsorted or a sorted T cell fraction (not recorded which). All receptors derive from a human donor who was either an allogeneic HSCT recipient or a stem cell or donor lymphocyte infusion donor (not recorded which). It is not recorded whose cells these are; they may come from a transplant donor. The CDR3 runs from the conserved cysteine through the conserved F or W.

length	V	J	CDR3
15	TRBV5-6	TRBJ1-6	CASSLRASYNSPLHF
14	TRBV6-6	TRBJ1-6	CASSYGTDYSPLHF
16	TRBV6-5	TRBJ1-4	CASRALSGSTNEKLFF
15	TRBV6-1	TRBJ2-2	CASSPRGVNTGELFF
11	TRBV20-1	TRBJ1-3	CSGSAGNTIYF
13	TRBV3-1	TRBJ2-1	CASSPASYNEQFF
14	TRBV30	TRBJ1-4	CAWSRGQGWEKLFF
15	TRBV24-1	TRBJ2-3	CATSQTGAGTDTQYF
16	TRBV29-1	TRBJ2-3	CSVEGRMDRDRDTQYF
15	TRBV19	TRBJ1-2	CASTPWDSSNYGYTF
12	TRBV3-1	TRBJ2-7	CASSQTSYEQYF
17	TRBV12-3/TRBV12-4	TRBJ1-1	CASSLGPAMPKNTEAFF
13	TRBV6-5	TRBJ1-1	CASSYRWDLEAFF
13	TRBV29-1	TRBJ1-5	CSVRKGVDQPQHF
17	TRBV20-1	TRBJ2-3	CSATTSGGAPLADTQYF
16	TRBV7-8	TRBJ2-5	CASSLAGLASGETQYF
15	TRBV7-3	TRBJ1-1	CASSLDPDVGTEAFF